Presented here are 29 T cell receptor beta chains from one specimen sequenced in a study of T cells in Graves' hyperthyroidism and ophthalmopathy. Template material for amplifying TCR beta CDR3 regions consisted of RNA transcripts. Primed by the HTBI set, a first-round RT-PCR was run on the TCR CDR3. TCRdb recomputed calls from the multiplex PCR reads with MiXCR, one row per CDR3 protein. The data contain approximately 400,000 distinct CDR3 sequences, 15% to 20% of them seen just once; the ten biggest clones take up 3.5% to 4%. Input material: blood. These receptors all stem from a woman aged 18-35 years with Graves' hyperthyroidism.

The chain's CDR3 is CASGDAGGVFDGYTF. CDR3 bases: TGTGCCAGCGGGGATGCAGGGGGCGTTTTTGATGGCTACACCTTC. The chain joins TRBV6-2 or TRBV6-3 to TRBJ1-2, with 8 bases matching TRBD1. CDR1 is MNHEY and CDR2 is SVGEGT in the germline V gene. Germline trimming cut 8 bases from V and 6 bases from J; bases unmatched to any gene: 14. The CDR3 spans 15 residues.

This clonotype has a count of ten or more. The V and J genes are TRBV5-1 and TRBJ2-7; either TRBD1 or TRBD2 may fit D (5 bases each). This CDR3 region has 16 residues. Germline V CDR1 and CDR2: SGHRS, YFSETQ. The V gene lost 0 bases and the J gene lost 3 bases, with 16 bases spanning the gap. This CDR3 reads CASSLGLAGPYYEQYF. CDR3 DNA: TGCGCCAGCAGCTTGGGGCTAGCAGGGCCGTACTACGAGCAGTACTTC.

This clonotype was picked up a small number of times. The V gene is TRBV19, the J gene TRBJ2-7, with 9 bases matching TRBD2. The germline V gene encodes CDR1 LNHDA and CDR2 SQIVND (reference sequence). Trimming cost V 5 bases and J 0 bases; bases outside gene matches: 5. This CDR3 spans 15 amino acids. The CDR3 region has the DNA TGTGCCAGTAGTCCCATAGCGGGGGCCTCCTACGAGCAGTACTTC. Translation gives CASSPIAGASYEQYF.

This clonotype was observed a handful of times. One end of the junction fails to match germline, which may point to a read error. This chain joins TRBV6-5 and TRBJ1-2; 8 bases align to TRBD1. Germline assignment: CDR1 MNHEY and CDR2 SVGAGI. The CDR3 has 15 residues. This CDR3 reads CASSNSGQATYGYTF. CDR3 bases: TGTGCCAGCAGTAACTCGGGACAGGCAACTTATGGCTACACCTTC.

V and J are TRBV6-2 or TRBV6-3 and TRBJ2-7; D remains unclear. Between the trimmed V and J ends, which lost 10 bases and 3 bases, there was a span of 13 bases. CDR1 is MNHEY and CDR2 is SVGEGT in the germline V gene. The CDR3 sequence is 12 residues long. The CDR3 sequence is CATSGPDYEQYF. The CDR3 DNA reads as TGTGCCACTTCAGGACCGGACTACGAGCAGTACTTC.

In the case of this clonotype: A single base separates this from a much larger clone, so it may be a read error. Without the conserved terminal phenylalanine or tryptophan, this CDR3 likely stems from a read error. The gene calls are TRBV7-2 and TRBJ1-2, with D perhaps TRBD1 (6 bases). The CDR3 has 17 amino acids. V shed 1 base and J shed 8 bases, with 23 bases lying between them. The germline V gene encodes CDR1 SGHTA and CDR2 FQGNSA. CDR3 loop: CASSLGAAGANLGGYTV. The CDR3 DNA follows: TGTGCCAGCAGCTTAGGCGCGGCAGGGGCTAACCTTGGGGGCTACACCGTC.

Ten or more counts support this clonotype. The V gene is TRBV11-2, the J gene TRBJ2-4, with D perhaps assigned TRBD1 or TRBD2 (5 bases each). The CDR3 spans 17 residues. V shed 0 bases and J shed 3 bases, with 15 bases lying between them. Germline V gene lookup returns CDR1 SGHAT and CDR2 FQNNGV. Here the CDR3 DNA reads TGTGCCAGCAGCTTAGAGATGGGGGAATGGGACAAAAACATTCAGTACTTC. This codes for CASSLEMGEWDKNIQYF.

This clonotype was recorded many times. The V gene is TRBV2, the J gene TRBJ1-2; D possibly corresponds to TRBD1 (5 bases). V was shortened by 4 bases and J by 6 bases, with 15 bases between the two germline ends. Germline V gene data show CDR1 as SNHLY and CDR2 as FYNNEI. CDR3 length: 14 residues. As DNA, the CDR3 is TGTGCCAGCAGTGCCTTCGGGGCACCCAATGGCTACACCTTC. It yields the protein CASSAFGAPNGYTF.

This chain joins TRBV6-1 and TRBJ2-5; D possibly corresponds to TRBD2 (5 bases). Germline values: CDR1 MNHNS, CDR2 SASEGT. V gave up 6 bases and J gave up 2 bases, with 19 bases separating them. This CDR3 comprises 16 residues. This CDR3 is CASSRSVGEVQETQYF. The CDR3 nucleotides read TGTGCCAGCAGCCGTTCCGTGGGAGAGGTTCAAGAGACCCAGTACTTC.

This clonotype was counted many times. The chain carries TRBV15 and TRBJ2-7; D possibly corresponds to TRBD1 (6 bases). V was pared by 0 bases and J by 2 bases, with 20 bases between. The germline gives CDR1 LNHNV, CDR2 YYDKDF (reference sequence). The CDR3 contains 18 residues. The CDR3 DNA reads TGTGCCACCAGCAGAGATAATCCTTGGCCCTGGGGGCCCTACGAGCAGTACTTC. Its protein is CATSRDNPWPWGPYEQYF. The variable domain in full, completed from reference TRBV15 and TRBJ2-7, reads DAMVIQNPRYQVTQFGKPVTLSCSQTLNHNVMYWYQQKSSQAPKLLFHYYDKDFNNEADTPDNFQSRRPNTSFCFLDIRSPGLGDTAMYLCATSRDNPWPWGPYEQYFGPGTRLTVT.

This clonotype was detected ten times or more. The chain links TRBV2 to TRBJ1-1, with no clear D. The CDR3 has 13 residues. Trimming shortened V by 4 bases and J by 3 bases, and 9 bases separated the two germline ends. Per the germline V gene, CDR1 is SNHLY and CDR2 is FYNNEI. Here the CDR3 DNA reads TGTGCCAGCAGTGCAGACAAAGACACTGAAGCTTTCTTT. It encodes CASSADKDTEAFF.

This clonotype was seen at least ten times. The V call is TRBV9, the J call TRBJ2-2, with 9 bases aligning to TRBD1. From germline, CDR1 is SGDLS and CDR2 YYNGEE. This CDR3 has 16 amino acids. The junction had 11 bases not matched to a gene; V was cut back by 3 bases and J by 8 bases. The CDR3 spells CASSAGTGRPRGELFF. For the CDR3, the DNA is TGTGCCAGCAGCGCGGGGACAGGGCGACCGAGGGGGGAGCTGTTTTTT.

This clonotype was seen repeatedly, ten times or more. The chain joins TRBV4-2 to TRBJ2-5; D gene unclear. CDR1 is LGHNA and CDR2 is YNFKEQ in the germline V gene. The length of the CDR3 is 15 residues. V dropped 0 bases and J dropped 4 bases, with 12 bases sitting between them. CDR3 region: CASSQDSMDRETQYF. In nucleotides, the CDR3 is TGTGCCAGCAGCCAAGATTCCATGGATCGAGAGACCCAGTACTTC.

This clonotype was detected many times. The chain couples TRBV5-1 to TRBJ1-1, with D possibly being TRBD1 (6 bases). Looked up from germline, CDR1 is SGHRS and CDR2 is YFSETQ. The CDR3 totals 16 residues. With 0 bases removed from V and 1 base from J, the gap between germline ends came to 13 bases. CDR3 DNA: TGCGCCAGCAGCTTGGGGCAGGGGAGGGGGAACACTGAAGCTTTCTTT. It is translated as CASSLGQGRGNTEAFF.

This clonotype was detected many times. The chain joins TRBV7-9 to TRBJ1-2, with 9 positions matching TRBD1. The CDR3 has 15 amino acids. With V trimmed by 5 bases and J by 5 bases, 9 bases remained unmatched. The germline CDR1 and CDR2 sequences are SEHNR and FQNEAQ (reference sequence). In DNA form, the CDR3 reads TGTGCCAGCAGCGAGGGACAGGGAGTTATATATGGCTACACCTTC. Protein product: CASSEGQGVIYGYTF. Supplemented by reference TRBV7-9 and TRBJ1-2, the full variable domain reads DTGVSQNPRHKITKRGQNVTFRCDPISEHNRLYWYRQTLGQGPEFLTYFQNEAQLEKSRLLSDRFSAERPKGSFSTLEIQRTEQGDSAMYLCASSEGQGVIYGYTFGSGTRLTVV.

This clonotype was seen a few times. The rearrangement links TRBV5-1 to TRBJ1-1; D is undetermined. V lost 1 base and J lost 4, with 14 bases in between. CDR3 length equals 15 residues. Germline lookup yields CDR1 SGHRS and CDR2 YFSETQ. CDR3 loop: CASSLFGSLSTEAFF. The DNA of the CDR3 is TGCGCCAGCAGCTTGTTCGGCAGTTTAAGCACTGAAGCTTTCTTT. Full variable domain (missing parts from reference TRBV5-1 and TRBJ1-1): KAGVTQTPRYLIKTRGQQVTLSCSPISGHRSVSWYQQTPGQGLQFLFEYFSETQRNKGNFPGRFSGRQFSNSRSEMNVSTLELGDSALYLCASSLFGSLSTEAFFGQGTRLTVV.

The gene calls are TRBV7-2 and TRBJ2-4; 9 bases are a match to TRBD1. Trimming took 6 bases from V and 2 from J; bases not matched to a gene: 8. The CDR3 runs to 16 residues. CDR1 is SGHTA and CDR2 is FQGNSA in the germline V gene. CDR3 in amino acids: CASSPDRGASKNIQYF. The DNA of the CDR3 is TGTGCCAGCAGTCCCGACAGGGGGGCCTCCAAAAACATTCAGTACTTC. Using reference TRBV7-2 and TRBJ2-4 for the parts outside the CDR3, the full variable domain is GAGVSQSPSNKVTEKGKDVELRCDPISGHTALYWYRQSLGQGLEFLIYFQGNSAPDKSGLPSDRFSAERTGGSVSTLTIQRTQQEDSAVYLCASSPDRGASKNIQYFGAGTRLSVL.

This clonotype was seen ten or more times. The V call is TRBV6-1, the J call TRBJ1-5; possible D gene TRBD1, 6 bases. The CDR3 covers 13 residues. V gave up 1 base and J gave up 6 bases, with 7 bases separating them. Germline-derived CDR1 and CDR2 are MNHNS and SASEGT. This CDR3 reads CASSEGGRQPQHF. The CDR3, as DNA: TGTGCCAGCAGTGAAGGGGGGCGTCAGCCCCAGCATTTT.

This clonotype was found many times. The CDR3 sequence: CASSPGQGSRGYTF. DNA of the CDR3: TGTGCCAGTAGCCCGGGACAGGGATCCAGGGGCTACACCTTC. The chain couples TRBV19 to TRBJ1-2; 9 bases are shared with TRBD1. Germline CDR1 reads LNHDA; CDR2 reads SQIVND (reference sequence). This CDR3 comprises 14 residues. Losses at the gene ends were 6 bases for V and 8 bases for J; bases not matched to a gene: 10.

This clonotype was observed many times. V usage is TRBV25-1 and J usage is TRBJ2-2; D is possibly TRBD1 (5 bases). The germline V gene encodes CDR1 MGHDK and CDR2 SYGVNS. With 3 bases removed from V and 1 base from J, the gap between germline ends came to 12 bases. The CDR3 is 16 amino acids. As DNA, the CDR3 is TGTGCCAGCAGTGACTCTACCGGACAGAACACCGGGGAGCTGTTTTTT. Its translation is CASSDSTGQNTGELFF.

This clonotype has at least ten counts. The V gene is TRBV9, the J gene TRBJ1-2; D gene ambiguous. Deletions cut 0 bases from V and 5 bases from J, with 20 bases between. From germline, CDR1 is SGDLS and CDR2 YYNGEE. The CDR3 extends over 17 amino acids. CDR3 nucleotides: TGTGCCAGCAGCGTAGCTTTCGTACGCGGGAGTGCTTATGGCTACACCTTC. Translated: CASSVAFVRGSAYGYTF.

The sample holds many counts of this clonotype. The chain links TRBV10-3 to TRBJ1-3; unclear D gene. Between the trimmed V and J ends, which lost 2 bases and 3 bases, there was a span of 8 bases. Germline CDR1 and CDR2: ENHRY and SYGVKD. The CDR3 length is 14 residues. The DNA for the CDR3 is TGTGCCATCAGTGAGGTGCCAGTTGGAAACACCATATATTTT. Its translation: CAISEVPVGNTIYF.

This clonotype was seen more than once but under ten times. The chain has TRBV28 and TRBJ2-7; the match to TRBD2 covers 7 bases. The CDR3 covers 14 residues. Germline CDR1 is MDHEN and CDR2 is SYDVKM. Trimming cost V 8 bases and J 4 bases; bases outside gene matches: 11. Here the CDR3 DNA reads TGTGCCAGCGCCAGGATAGCGGGCTATTACGAGCAGTACTTC. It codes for CASARIAGYYEQYF.

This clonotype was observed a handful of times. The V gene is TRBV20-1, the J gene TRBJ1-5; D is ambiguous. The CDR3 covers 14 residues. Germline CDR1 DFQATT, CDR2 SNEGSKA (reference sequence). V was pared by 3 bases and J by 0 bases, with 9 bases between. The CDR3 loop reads CSASSVYSNQPQHF. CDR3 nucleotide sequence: TGCAGTGCTAGTAGCGTTTATAGCAATCAGCCCCAGCATTTT.

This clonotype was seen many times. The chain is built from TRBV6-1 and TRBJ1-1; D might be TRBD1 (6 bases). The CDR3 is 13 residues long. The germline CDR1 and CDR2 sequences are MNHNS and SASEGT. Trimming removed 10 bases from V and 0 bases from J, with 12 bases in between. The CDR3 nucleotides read TGTGCCACCTACAGGGCCTTGAACACTGAAGCTTTCTTT. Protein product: CATYRALNTEAFF.

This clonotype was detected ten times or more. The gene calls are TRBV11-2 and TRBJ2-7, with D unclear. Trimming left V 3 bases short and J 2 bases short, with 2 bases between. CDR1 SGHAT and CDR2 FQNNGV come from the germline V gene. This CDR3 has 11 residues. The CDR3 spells CASSFTYEQYF. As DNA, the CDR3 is TGTGCCAGCAGCTTTACCTACGAGCAGTACTTC.

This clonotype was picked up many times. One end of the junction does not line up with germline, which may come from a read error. The CDR3 DNA reads TGCGCCAGCAGTCCAGACACAGGAAACACCATATATTTT. Translating it yields CASSPDTGNTIYF. The chain carries TRBV6-5 and TRBJ1-3; D is unclear. The CDR3 is 13 amino acids. Germline loops: CDR1 MNHEY, CDR2 SVGAGI.

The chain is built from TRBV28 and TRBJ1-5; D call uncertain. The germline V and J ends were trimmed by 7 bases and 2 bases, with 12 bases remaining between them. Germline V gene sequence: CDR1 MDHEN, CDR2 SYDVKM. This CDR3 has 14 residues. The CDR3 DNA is TGTGCCAGCACCAGTCCCGAGGGCAATCAGCCCCAGCATTTT. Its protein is CASTSPEGNQPQHF.

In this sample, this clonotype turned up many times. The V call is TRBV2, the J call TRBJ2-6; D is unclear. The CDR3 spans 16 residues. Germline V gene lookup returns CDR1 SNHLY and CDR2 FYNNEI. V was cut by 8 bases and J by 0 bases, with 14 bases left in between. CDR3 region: CASRLRVRSGANVLTF. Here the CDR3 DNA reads TGTGCCAGCCGCCTACGGGTACGCTCTGGGGCCAACGTCCTGACTTTC. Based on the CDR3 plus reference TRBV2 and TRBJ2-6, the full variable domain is EPEVTQTPSHQVTQMGQEVILRCVPISNHLYFYWYRQILGQKVEFLVSFYNNEISEKSEIFDDQFSVERPDGSNFTLKIRSTKLEDSAMYFCASRLRVRSGANVLTFGAGSRLTVL.